The sequence of this T cell receptor (beta chain) was determined in a study of cytomegalovirus exposure and HLA in healthy donors listed by TCRdb under 2017. Context from the whole study: In an earlier analysis of 587 of the donors, approximately 260 Gb of sequence data and approximately 120 million unique TCR beta sequences from roughly 190 million T cells were reported. An early release covering 550 to 700 HLA-typed donors comprised approximately 300 gigabases of sequencing data and tens of millions of unique TCR sequences. Among the approximately 400 genotyped donors, 75% to 90% belonged to the genetic ancestry cluster associated with self-reported Caucasian donors. The study aimed to test whether signatures of past pathogen exposure could be identified by cataloging public T cell receptors. Using immunosequencing, the study profiled T cell repertoires from 500 to 800 subjects and related those repertoires to cytomegalovirus serostatus. Along with the roughly 610-subject first cohort, a separate validation cohort of approximately 110 different subjects was used. High-throughput TCR immunosequencing, statistical association of individual TCRs with disease status, and machine learning were combined to predict cytomegalovirus infection status. A later analysis re-analyzed previously published TCR beta repertoires from 660 or so donors and added high-resolution HLA genotyping to study TCR occurrence patterns. The later analysis used no new phenotypic data to find candidate immune exposures, relying instead on TCR beta sequences and their occurrence across donors. In an earlier analysis of several hundred of the donors, high-throughput TCR beta sequencing was used to judge whether each TCR beta V gene segment behaved as functional or pseudogenic. Donor age, sex, ethnicity and CMV serostatus were compiled together with the repertoire data. Genome-wide SNP genotypes for about three fifths of the roughly 670 donors were used in a later genetic analysis, which treated that subset as a discovery cohort. All discovery cohort repertoires had been generated on a single sequencing platform. Both class I and class II loci were covered by HLA typing, at four-digit resolution. Typing coverage differed by locus: A, B, C, DRB1 and DQB1 were typed in about 629-640 donors, DQA1 in about 500, DPA1 in some 610, and DPB1 in roughly 450. Five DR-DQ haplotypes were handled as single units for association and clustering, since linkage in the cohort was strong. On average, about 240,000 unique TCR beta nucleotide sequences were sequenced per donor among 350 to 400 genotyped donors of the cohort, with about 17% of those sequences being non-productive.

With regard to this clone: The antigen this receptor binds is unknown. Nothing much larger sits one base from this clone, and base qualities are not available.

What the authors observed across the whole study: In a later analysis, HLA-associated TCR beta chains were found to be more clonally expanded and to have lower generation probabilities than equally common non-associated chains. An association between a missense DCLRE1C variant and V-gene and J-gene trimming of TCR beta chains was found in a later genetic analysis and replicated in an independent cohort. It was suggested by the authors that the approach could potentially be generalized to other disease states and immunological phenotypes. A later genetic analysis reported fewer N-insertions in productive TCRs among donors in an Asian-associated ancestry cluster than the roughly 720-donor mean. A further reported finding was that TCR beta sequences accurately predicted the HLA-A and HLA-B alleles for most subjects in the first cohort. Presence/absence analyses assumed roughly uniform sequencing depth across donors, an assumption that may not hold. The study listed 164 TCR beta chains as associated with cytomegalovirus. Some IMGT-functional V segments, including TRBV6-2 and TRBV6-3, could not be told apart with the 87-base-pair reads, so those segments were excluded. Because HLA typing was unavailable for some donors at each locus, only the typed subset was used in association tests. In a later analysis, about 16,000 TCR beta sequences were associated with specific HLA alleles at a false discovery rate of 0.05. A later analysis found that most CMV-associated TCR beta chains appeared HLA-restricted, with HLA associations seemingly driven largely by CMV exposure. According to a later analysis, parvovirus B19, influenza, CMV and Epstein-Barr virus appeared linked to several top co-occurrence clusters. In vitro tests confirmed that a few of the cytomegalovirus-associated TCR beta chains recognize cytomegalovirus antigens. For the cohort, immune exposure information was limited to CMV serostatus. In both the original and validation cohorts, the classifier was reported to diagnose cytomegalovirus status with high specificity and sensitivity. An earlier analysis of some 560 of the donors showed that most TCR beta V segments appeared in productive rearrangements either about 87% or about 30% of the time, which broadly matched IMGT annotations. Fewer than 20 rarely observed V segments, including chromosome 9 orphons, were excluded from the earlier analysis of just under 600 of the donors because counts were too low. When HLA alleles, especially DR and DQ, strongly co-occurred, attributing TCR associations to individual alleles was difficult. The cohort was sequenced for TCR beta chains only, and without alpha or paired-chain data the features that could be detected were limited. A cluster of highly shared sequence variants was judged likely to represent a technical artifact of the sequencing pipeline. Most TCR sequences were seen in very few donors, while some public TCRs were found in many individuals. A later analysis found that TCR association rates varied across HLA loci, with DRB1 alleles showing the most associated TCRs and HLA-C alleles the fewest. Linkage disequilibrium might explain the correlated functional status among segregating V segments, but an unknown experimental factor could not be excluded.

The cohort comprised under 700 healthy bone marrow donors. At the time of sampling, all cohort members were nominally healthy, though unrecorded immune exposures were likely present. The donor tested CMV seropositive, placing the donor among the approximately 290 seropositive members of the cohort. Each donor provided a peripheral blood sample, and peripheral blood mononuclear cells were used for TCR beta sequencing. Genomic DNA was extracted from the blood cell samples with the Qiagen DNeasy Blood Extraction Kit. Library preparation was by the immunoSEQ multiplex PCR assay. A mixture of 60 forward primers for TCR Vbeta segments and 13 reverse primers for TCR Jbeta segments was used in the multiplex PCR. Amplification of the CDR3 region of rearranged TCR beta genes was performed with a multiplex PCR assay on genomic DNA. Amplified TCR beta libraries were sequenced as 87-base-pair reads on the Illumina HiSeq System. As for the authors' bioinformatics: A later analysis tallied approximately 87 million unique TCR beta chains across the 650 to 750 repertoires, and around 12 million of those chains were shared by two or more donors. Raw reads were error-corrected and collapsed into unique sequences with a nearest-neighbor algorithm that merged closely related sequences to remove PCR and sequencing errors. CDR3 sequences were aligned to IMGT reference sequences to assign V, D and J gene segments. For a sequence to be retained, at least a six-nucleotide match to both a V gene segment and a J gene segment was required. A rearrangement counted as productive if the CDR3 had no stop codons and remained in frame with V and J, and every other rearrangement counted as non-productive. CDR3 was defined by IMGT convention, running from the second conserved V-encoded cysteine to the conserved J-encoded phenylalanine. The earlier analysis of some 580 of the donors excluded any sequence lacking an unambiguous match to a single V gene segment. In an earlier analysis of approximately 550 of the donors, V segments were called functional above 56.7% productive rearrangements and were called segregating when the between-donor standard deviation exceeded 5%. A statistical classification framework was developed to diagnose cytomegalovirus status using the catalog of TCR beta chain sequences. In a later analysis, V and J genes were assigned by comparing TCR nucleotide sequences against IMGT/GENE-DB human TR gene sequences. In a later analysis, CDR3 sequences and most-parsimonious VDJ recombination scenarios were assigned using the TCRdist pipeline. In a later analysis, each TCR beta chain was defined by its CDR3 amino acid sequence together with its V-gene family, and reads lacking a unique V-gene family were excluded. A later analysis removed roughly 590 highly shared, low-generation-probability nucleotide sequences to deal with suspected cross-contamination and a sequencing artifact. In a later analysis, a clonal expansion index was calculated for each public chain from normalized within-repertoire ranks of inferred template counts. In a later analysis, generation probabilities were computed with a VDJ recombination model fitted to out-of-frame rearrangements, and the resulting probabilities were checked against IGoR. A later analysis scored TCR-TCR, TCR-HLA and TCR-CMV co-occurrence with hypergeometric tests, applying a repertoire-size bias correction to TCR pairs. A later analysis estimated false discovery rates by permuting HLA or CMV assignments 20 times. In a later analysis, co-occurring TCRs were grouped using DBSCAN, and TCRdist sequence similarity was added for clustering within HLA-allele-positive subsets. Co-occurrence clustering excluded repertoires with fewer than 30,000 or more than 120,000 public chains, plus five with anomalous nucleotide sharing. TCRdb obtained this table from immuneACCESS and retained in-frame rearrangements with V and J assigned. These tables miss some clones; where compared with another copy, unresolved V genes account for less than half of the shortfall, and the remainder is unexplained. That table gives V, J and clone size, and the DNA gave D and trimming. The sample table shows around 120,000 clones, and about 83% are seen once. Of the sample, about 2.5% is held by the ten largest clones.

The CDR3 covers 13 residues, taking in both the cysteine and the phenylalanine. Just CDR3 DNA is preserved here, 39 bases in frame from base 1. V lost 2 bases and J lost 9 bases; the stretch between them is 11 bases long. Looking up the germline V gene yields CDR1 MGHDK and CDR2 SYGVNS. What was sequenced was PBMCs. The chain links TRBV25-1 with TRBJ2-1; possibly the D gene is TRBD1, per 6 matching bases. This TCR came from a woman aged 40 to 50 in good health and CMV-seropositive. The DNA sequence reads TGTGCCAGCAGTGAAGATGGCAGGGGTGAGCAGTTCTTC. Translated, it gives CASSEDGRGEQFF.